One and the same sample provided the 23 T cell receptor beta chains below, sequenced in a study of T cell responses to AZD1222 COVID-19 vaccine. Measured with immunoSEQ multiplex PCR; TCRdb has only the in-frame clones, and not every one. The sample lists 120,000 or so clones; approximately 89% were seen once. Sequencing used peripheral blood, obtained on day 0 of AZD1222 vaccination. The receptors originated from an adult in good health.

This clone was recorded only once. The V and J genes are TRBV27 and TRBJ1-1; D gene ambiguous. Germline CDR1 is MNHEY and CDR2 is SMNVEV (reference sequence). The CDR3 runs to 13 residues. Between the trimmed V and J ends, which lost 0 bases and 4 bases, there was a span of 6 bases. The CDR3 loop is CASSLSIVTEAFF. The CDR3, as DNA: TGTGCCAGCAGTTTATCAATAGTCACTGAAGCTTTCTTT.

CDR3 in DNA: TGTGCCAGTAGTATAGGTTCAGGGCGCAATCAGCCCCAGCATTTT. It is translated as CASSIGSGRNQPQHF. V usage is TRBV19 and J usage is TRBJ1-5, with D maybe TRBD1 (5 bases). Germline V gives CDR1 LNHDA, CDR2 SQIVND (reference sequence). V lost 1 base and J 2 bases, leaving 9 bases between the germline ends. The CDR3 is 15 amino acids.

This chain links TRBV7-2 with TRBJ2-4; D is unresolved. The germline CDR1 and CDR2 sequences are SGHTA and FQGNSA. There are 12 residues in the CDR3. V was clipped by 4 bases and J by 6 bases, with 7 bases between them. Written as DNA, the CDR3 is TGTGCCAGCAGCTCCGACCTAAACATTCAGTACTTC. Its protein is CASSSDLNIQYF.

J is TRBJ1-5 and V is TRBV19, with a possible D match to TRBD1 (6 bases). Germline values: CDR1 LNHDA, CDR2 SQIVND (reference sequence). With 4 bases removed from V and 6 bases from J, the gap between germline ends came to 19 bases. The CDR3 is made up of 16 amino acids. As DNA, the CDR3 is TGTGCCAGTAGTACCTCGAGGGGGGCTTTCGGTCAGCCCCAGCATTTT. It encodes CASSTSRGAFGQPQHF.

V gene TRBV9 combines with J gene TRBJ2-5, with a tentative D call TRBD2 (6 bases). V lost 4 bases, J lost 5 bases, and 15 bases lay in between. CDR1 and CDR2 from the germline V gene are SGDLS and YYNGEE. The length of the CDR3 is 14 residues. The CDR3 loop is CASSSGEGVETQYF. The CDR3 DNA is TGTGCCAGCAGCTCGGGAGAAGGAGTTGAGACCCAGTACTTC.

The CDR3 loop reads CASPLYRTVGPNEQFF. In nucleotides, the CDR3 is TGTGCCAGCCCCTTGTATAGGACTGTAGGTCCCAATGAGCAGTTCTTC. This chain joins TRBV21-1 and TRBJ2-1; the table assigns TRBD2, which was not confirmed against the DNA. TRBV21-1 is a known pseudogene. The CDR3 contains 16 residues.

The chain uses TRBV5-1 and TRBJ1-5; possible D gene TRBD1, 5 bases. V lost 0 bases, J lost 7 bases, and 11 bases lay in between. CDR3 length: 14 residues. CDR1 and CDR2 (germline): SGHRS, YFSETQ. The CDR3 bases are TGCGCCAGCAGCTTGGGGCAGGGAGAACAGCCCCAGCATTTT. Its protein product is CASSLGQGEQPQHF. Based on the CDR3 plus reference TRBV5-1 and TRBJ1-5, the full variable domain is KAGVTQTPRYLIKTRGQQVTLSCSPISGHRSVSWYQQTPGQGLQFLFEYFSETQRNKGNFPGRFSGRQFSNSRSEMNVSTLELGDSALYLCASSLGQGEQPQHFGDGTRLSIL.

This chain connects TRBV3-1 (or the pseudogene TRBV3-2) to TRBJ1-1; possible D gene TRBD1, 6 bases. V lost 2 bases and J 5 bases, leaving 18 bases between the germline ends. The CDR3 consists of 16 residues. Per germline, CDR1 LGHDT and CDR2 YNNKEL (reference sequence). CDR3 bases: TGTGCCAGCAGCCAAAGTGGGTGGGACAAAGGAACTGAAGCTTTCTTT. This gives the protein CASSQSGWDKGTEAFF.

This chain joins TRBV19 and TRBJ1-5; no reliable D call. With 5 bases removed from V and 5 bases from J, the gap between germline ends came to 10 bases. Germline-derived CDR1 and CDR2 are LNHDA and SQIVND (reference sequence). The CDR3 extends over 13 amino acids. CDR3 in DNA: TGTGCCAGTAGTTCCCTACGGGATCAGCCCCAGCATTTT. This codes for CASSSLRDQPQHF.

The chain employs TRBV5-1 and TRBJ2-7; TRBD1 or TRBD2 may be the D gene (5 bases each). The length of the CDR3 is 14 residues. From germline, CDR1 is SGHRS and CDR2 YFSETQ. V was trimmed by 8 bases and J by 6 bases, leaving 21 bases between them. CDR3: CASIPGPPSPEQYF. The CDR3 DNA sequence: TGCGCCAGTATTCCGGGACCGCCGTCCCCCGAGCAGTACTTC.

The J gene is TRBJ2-1, the V gene TRBV28; TRBD2 matches at 11 bases. The CDR3 runs to 16 residues. Germline CDR1 reads MDHEN; CDR2 reads SYDVKM. J lost 2 bases, V lost 6 bases, and 6 bases had no gene match. The CDR3 spells CASSLLSGRAYNEQFF. CDR3 DNA sequence: TGTGCCAGCAGCCTCCTTAGCGGGAGGGCCTACAATGAGCAGTTCTTC.

This clone was counted only a few times. In the same sample, other DNA sequences code for this CDR3. V and J are TRBV7-2 and TRBJ2-2; 8 nucleotides line up with TRBD2. The V and J ends lost 4 bases and 2 bases, in that order; junction bases with no gene match: 12. Germline CDR1 and CDR2: SGHTA and FQGNSA. The length of the CDR3 is 18 residues. The CDR3 reads CASSSRLATSANTGELFF. CDR3 DNA: TGTGCCAGCAGCTCCAGACTGGCGACTAGCGCAAACACCGGGGAGCTGTTTTTT. The full variable domain, completed using reference TRBV7-2 and TRBJ2-2, is GAGVSQSPSNKVTEKGKDVELRCDPISGHTALYWYRQSLGQGLEFLIYFQGNSAPDKSGLPSDRFSAERTGGSVSTLTIQRTQQEDSAVYLCASSSRLATSANTGELFFGEGSRLTVL.

V usage is TRBV24-1 and J usage is TRBJ2-3, with TRBD2 identical over 12 bases. Germline CDR1 is KGHDR and CDR2 is SFDVKD. V was pared by 4 bases and J by 1 base, with 2 bases of the junction left unmatched. The CDR3 consists of 16 residues. The CDR3 sequence: CATSDRLAGGTDTQYF. The DNA for the CDR3 is TGTGCCACCAGTGACAGACTAGCGGGAGGCACAGATACGCAGTATTTT.

The CDR3 region has the DNA TGTGCCAGCAGCACTCACCCTGGGGACTTAGGAGGCAATGAGCAGTTCTTC. Translating it yields CASSTHPGDLGGNEQFF. The chain couples TRBV7-9 to TRBJ2-1; D perhaps matches TRBD2 (6 bases). The germline V and J ends were trimmed by 5 bases and 6 bases, with 23 bases remaining between them. In germline, CDR1 is SEHNR, CDR2 FQNEAQ (reference sequence). The CDR3 covers 17 residues. The full variable domain, completed using reference TRBV7-9 and TRBJ2-1, is DTGVSQNPRHKITKRGQNVTFRCDPISEHNRLYWYRQTLGQGPEFLTYFQNEAQLEKSRLLSDRFSAERPKGSFSTLEIQRTEQGDSAMYLCASSTHPGDLGGNEQFFGPGTRLTVL.

This clone has more than one count but fewer than ten. This chain joins TRBV19 and TRBJ2-7; TRBD1 agrees at 9 bases. CDR3 length equals 12 residues. V lost 5 bases and J lost 6; bases outside the gene matches: 2. In germline, CDR1 is LNHDA, CDR2 SQIVND (reference sequence). The CDR3 region has the DNA TGTGCCAGTAGTGTGACAGGGGGCGAGCAGTACTTC. It translates to CASSVTGGEQYF.

V gene TRBV7-2 combines with J gene TRBJ1-3; 8 bases agree with TRBD1. There are 14 residues in the CDR3. Losses at the gene ends were 5 bases for V and 4 bases for J; bases not matched to a gene: 4. Germline CDR1 is SGHTA and CDR2 is FQGNSA. The CDR3 is CASSPQGAGNTIYF. The CDR3 nucleotides are TGTGCCAGCAGCCCCCAGGGGGCGGGAAACACCATATATTTT.

V usage is TRBV7-8 and J usage is TRBJ2-7, with 8 nucleotides matching TRBD2. CDR3 length equals 16 residues. Germline V gene lookup returns CDR1 SGHVS and CDR2 FQNEAQ. V dropped 4 bases and J dropped 2; count of bases not matched to a gene: 10. CDR3 protein: CASSSLGLAFAYEQYF. The CDR3 nucleotides are TGTGCCAGCAGCTCTCTAGGACTAGCCTTTGCCTACGAGCAGTACTTC.

The rearrangement joins TRBV6-5 to TRBJ2-2; 7 bases align to TRBD1. J gave up 5 bases and V 9 bases, and 6 bases lay outside the gene matches. The CDR3 totals 13 residues. Germline assignment: CDR1 MNHEY and CDR2 SVGAGI. CDR3 loop: CASTGDWTGELFF. The CDR3 bases are TGTGCCAGTACAGGGGATTGGACCGGGGAGCTGTTTTTT.

CDR3 DNA: TGTGCCAGCAGTGAAACGGGAAATTACAATCAGCCCCAGCATTTT. Residues: CASSETGNYNQPQHF. The rearrangement links TRBV6-1 to TRBJ1-5; D unclear. CDR1 is MNHNS and CDR2 is SASEGT in the germline V gene. The CDR3 loop spans 15 amino acids. The V end lost 2 bases, the J end lost 3 bases, and 11 bases lay between the germline ends.

The chain recombines TRBV19 with TRBJ2-2; no definite D call. The germline V gene has CDR1 LNHDA and CDR2 SQIVND (reference sequence). The CDR3 consists of 15 residues. The V end was cut by 3 bases, the J end by 1 base, with 9 bases between. The CDR3, as DNA: TGTGCCAGTAGTATTGGGGAATTGAACACCGGGGAGCTGTTTTTT. Translating gives CASSIGELNTGELFF.

This rearrangement joins TRBV27 to TRBJ1-2, with D maybe TRBD1 (6 bases). CDR1 and CDR2 (germline): MNHEY, SMNVEV (reference sequence). V lost 3 bases, J lost 7 bases, and 18 bases lay in between. The CDR3 contains 15 residues. The CDR3 sequence: CASSFVGARGSGYTF. CDR3 sequence (DNA): TGTGCCAGCAGTTTTGTGGGGGCGCGGGGCTCTGGCTACACCTTC.

The chain combines TRBV4-2 with TRBJ1-2; TRBD1 matches 9 bases. In germline, CDR1 is LGHNA, CDR2 YNFKEQ. This CDR3 contains 16 residues. With 4 bases clipped from V and 5 bases from J, the junction kept 11 bases outside the gene matches. The CDR3 spells CASSRRLGQGGYGYTF. CDR3 bases: TGTGCCAGCAGCCGAAGGTTGGGACAGGGAGGGTATGGCTACACCTTC.

In this sample, this clone turned up once. At one end the junction does not follow the germline gene, possibly because of a read error. V usage is TRBV9 and J usage is TRBJ2-1; 14 bases fit TRBD2. Germline CDR1 SGDLS, CDR2 YYNGEE. The CDR3 runs 16 residues. CDR3 nucleotides: TGTGCCAGCAGTCATGGACTAGCGGGGGGATACAGTGAGCAGTTCTTC. Translated: CASSHGLAGGYSEQFF.